These 14 T cell receptor beta chains originate from one sample sequenced in a study of blood T cells in healthy people across ages (dated by TCRdb to between 2014 and 2017). The method was 5' RACE. Sequencing used an Illumina HiSeq 2500. A second 7 to 11 cycle PCR used a sample-barcoded 5' primer and a J-beta primer mix. TCRdb itself trimmed the public reads at Q25 with fastp, ran MiXCR and retained productive beta chains. Records with the same CDR3 protein are collapsed into one entry carrying the most frequent genes and DNA. The sample profile shows 1 million to 1.2 million distinct CDR3 sequences; around two fifths of them were found once. About 12% of the sample is in the top ten clones. Sample: blood. These receptors all come from a man between 18 and 29 years old in good health.

This clonotype was found many times. Here the CDR3 reads CASSLGAERNYGYTF. CDR3 DNA sequence: TGCGCCAGCAGCTTAGGGGCCGAAAGGAACTATGGCTACACCTTC. This chain connects TRBV5-1 to TRBJ1-2, with D tentatively TRBD1 (5 bases). Germline CDR1 SGHRS, CDR2 YFSETQ. V dropped 2 bases and J dropped 2 bases, with 13 bases sitting between them. The CDR3 is made up of 15 amino acids. The variable domain in full, completed from reference TRBV5-1 and TRBJ1-2, reads KAGVTQTPRYLIKTRGQQVTLSCSPISGHRSVSWYQQTPGQGLQFLFEYFSETQRNKGNFPGRFSGRQFSNSRSEMNVSTLELGDSALYLCASSLGAERNYGYTFGSGTRLTVV.

This clonotype was found a few times. The chain joins TRBV12-3 or TRBV12-4 to TRBJ2-5; 9 bases fit TRBD2. The ends lost 8 bases at V and 1 base at J; junction bases unmatched: 11. This CDR3 region has 16 residues. CDR3 bases: TGTGCCAGCCTCCTGGGGACTAGCCCGTTCCAAGAGACCCAGTACTTC. It specifies CASLLGTSPFQETQYF.

In this sample, this clonotype turned up many times. The rearrangement uses TRBV27 and TRBJ1-3; D is unresolved. The CDR3 consists of 15 residues. CDR1 is MNHEY and CDR2 is SMNVEV in the germline V gene (reference sequence). The ends were cut back, 0 bases at V and 0 bases at J, with 6 bases in the middle. The CDR3 DNA sequence: TGTGCCAGCAGTTTATCGGGGAGCTCTGGAAACACCATATATTTT. Its protein is CASSLSGSSGNTIYF.

The chain has TRBV4-2 and TRBJ1-5; D ambiguous. This CDR3 has 14 residues. V was clipped by 0 bases and J by 6 bases, with 9 bases between them. Germline V gives CDR1 LGHNA, CDR2 YNFKEQ. CDR3 DNA: TGTGCCAGCAGCCAAGACTGGGGAAGTCAGCCCCAGCATTTT. As protein: CASSQDWGSQPQHF.

This sequence joins TRBV6-5 and TRBJ2-4; maybe TRBD1 (7 bases). Trimming pared 5 bases from V and 0 bases from J, leaving 14 bases between. Germline CDR1 is MNHEY and CDR2 is SVGAGI. There are 16 residues in the CDR3. As DNA, the CDR3 is TGTGCCAGCAGTACGCGGGACAGACTAGCCAAAAACATTCAGTACTTC. Translating it yields CASSTRDRLAKNIQYF.

This clonotype occurred a few times. CDR3 amino acids: CSVAGGSGIYGYTF. CDR3 in DNA: TGCAGCGTCGCCGGGGGCAGCGGAATCTATGGCTACACCTTC. V is TRBV29-1 and J is TRBJ1-2; a weak D match, TRBD1 (6 bases). Trimming shortened V by 6 bases and J by 4 bases, and 18 bases separated the two germline ends. CDR1 and CDR2 from the germline V gene are SQVTM and ANQGSEA. The CDR3 contains 14 residues.

This clonotype appeared many times. This chain uses TRBV10-3 with TRBJ2-3; TRBD1 agrees at 7 bases. This CDR3 spans 15 amino acids. Germline V gene data show CDR1 as ENHRY and CDR2 as SYGVKD. J was trimmed by 2 bases and V by 2 bases; bases with no gene match: 4. CDR3 region: CAISEKGQITDTQYF. CDR3 DNA sequence: TGTGCCATCAGTGAGAAGGGACAGATCACAGATACGCAGTATTTT.

V and J are TRBV24-1 and TRBJ2-3, with D possibly TRBD2 on 6 matching bases. This CDR3 region has 12 residues. The V gene lost 9 bases and the J gene lost 4 bases, with 10 bases spanning the gap. Germline V gene lookup returns CDR1 KGHDR and CDR2 SFDVKD. This CDR3 reads CATGREADTQYF. CDR3 DNA: TGTGCCACCGGCAGGGAGGCAGATACGCAGTATTTT.

The V and J genes are TRBV29-1 and TRBJ1-1; tentatively, D is TRBD1 (5 bases). Germline CDR1 reads SQVTM; CDR2 reads ANQGSEA. Trimming took 8 bases from V and 1 from J, leaving 20 bases between them. The CDR3 consists of 15 residues. In DNA, the CDR3 is TGCAGCCCTCCTTGGGGGGTCCGGAGGAACACTGAAGCTTTCTTT. Translated: CSPPWGVRRNTEAFF.

This rearrangement joins TRBV5-1 to TRBJ2-2; a weak D match, TRBD2 (6 bases). CDR3 length: 15 residues. Per the germline V gene, CDR1 is SGHRS and CDR2 is YFSETQ. V was shortened by 4 bases and J by 3 bases, with 13 bases between the two germline ends. Here the CDR3 DNA reads TGCGCCAGCAGCCCCCGACTAGACTACACCGGGGAGCTGTTTTTT. Protein sequence: CASSPRLDYTGELFF.

CDR3: CASSSEADYGYTF. The DNA of the CDR3 is TGTGCCAGCAGTTCAGAGGCAGACTATGGCTACACCTTC. The chain uses TRBV12-3 or TRBV12-4 and TRBJ1-2; D uncertain. The CDR3 covers 13 residues. The V end was cut by 4 bases, the J end by 3 bases, with 9 bases between.

V usage is TRBV29-1 and J usage is TRBJ1-2, with D unresolved. Looked up from germline, CDR1 is SQVTM and CDR2 is ANQGSEA. This CDR3 region has 13 residues. V dropped 5 bases and J dropped 4 bases, with 14 bases sitting between them. The CDR3 DNA is TGCAGCGTTATCCCCCAGGAGGGCTATGGCTACACCTTC. Residues: CSVIPQEGYGYTF.

The chain employs TRBV20-1 and TRBJ1-3; a possible D gene is TRBD1 (5 bases). CDR3 length: 13 amino acids. The ends were cut back, 0 bases at V and 11 bases at J, with 14 bases in the middle. Per the germline V gene, CDR1 is DFQATT and CDR2 is SNEGSKA (reference sequence). Here the CDR3 DNA reads TGCAGTGCTAGAGATCAAGGCCGGGACGCCATATATTTT. It codes for CSARDQGRDAIYF.

The chain joins TRBV28 to TRBJ2-3, with D possibly matching TRBD1 (6 bases). Trimming left V 7 bases short and J 5 bases short, with 13 bases between. This CDR3 region has 13 residues. Germline assignment: CDR1 MDHEN and CDR2 SYDVKM. The CDR3 sequence: CASMAGVRDTQYF. The DNA for the CDR3 is TGTGCCAGCATGGCAGGGGTACGAGATACGCAGTATTTT.